Below, one T cell receptor beta chain is given with its context. Antigen specificity is unknown. The data derive from a study of shared clonotypes between healthy human individuals. Study in general: A few men and a couple of women, aged 18 to 49, were donors. Broader study findings: A handful of donors shared around 5% of their naive CD4 clonotypes.

Healthy adults negative for HIV, lacking recent acute infections or vaccinations, served as donors. Clones were sequenced by immunoSEQ multiplex PCR, and TCRdb holds only the in-frame ones, with some missing. The table includes about 2.4 million clones, roughly 93% detected once. The CDR3 runs to 16 residues. The germline gives CDR1 SGHTA, CDR2 FQGNSA. V was shortened by 5 bases and J by 0 bases, with 14 bases between the two germline ends. Sequencing used naive CD4+ T cells from PBMCs. Stated subset: CD45RA+ positively selected. This sequence was found in a man younger than 35 in good health. Some clones in this sample may be carry-over from other donors' samples. V and J are TRBV7-2 and TRBJ2-1, with D perhaps matching TRBD2 (6 bases). The CDR3 sequence is CASSRAAGSSYNEQFF. CDR3 bases: TGTGCCAGCAGCCGAGCGGCGGGGAGCTCCTACAATGAGCAGTTCTTC.